A selection of T cell receptor beta chains follows, all from one sample in a study of regulatory T cells in long-lasting Graves disease. TCRdb re-called the multiplex PCR reads through MiXCR, storing one row per CDR3 protein. The sample has 350,000 to 450,000 distinct CDR3 sequences, 15% seen once. The sample also formed part of further work on T cells in Graves' hyperthyroidism and ophthalmopathy.

The source material was peripheral blood mononuclear cells (PBMCs), sampled at new diagnosis, from a patient treated with antithyroid drugs. All receptors come from a woman between 35 and 50 years old with Graves disease. CDR3s include the opening cysteine and the closing phenylalanine or tryptophan. D genes are given only for firm matches. Clone size is not always given. Where it is, it says once, few, many or a class for expanded clones.

v_call: TRBV7-8; clone_size: NA; d_call: TRBD2; j_call: TRBJ2-3; cdr3_aa: CASTPKREGYRTDTQYF; cdr3_nt: TGTGCCAGCACCCCCAAAAGGGAGGGGTACCGGACAGATACGCAGTATTTT
v_call: TRBV9; clone_size: NA; d_call: NA; j_call: TRBJ1-5; cdr3_aa: CASSVAPGNQPQHF; cdr3_nt: TGTGCCAGCAGCGTAGCCCCGGGTAATCAGCCCCAGCATTTT
v_call: TRBV27; clone_size: NA; d_call: TRBD2; j_call: TRBJ2-1; cdr3_aa: CASSPIGLADYNEQFF; cdr3_nt: TGTGCCAGCAGTCCGATCGGACTAGCGGACTACAATGAGCAGTTCTTC
v_call: TRBV3-1; clone_size: many; d_call: TRBD1; j_call: TRBJ2-7; cdr3_aa: CASSQDRETGGYEQYF; cdr3_nt: TGTGCCAGCAGCCAAGATAGAGAGACAGGGGGCTACGAGCAGTACTTC
v_call: TRBV19; clone_size: NA; d_call: TRBD2; j_call: TRBJ2-7; cdr3_aa: CASSGLANYEQYF; cdr3_nt: TGTGCCAGTAGCGGACTAGCGAACTACGAGCAGTACTTC
v_call: TRBV12-3/TRBV12-4; clone_size: many; d_call: NA; j_call: TRBJ1-6; cdr3_aa: CASSPTRSPLHF; cdr3_nt: TGTGCCAGCAGTCCTACCAGATCACCCCTCCACTTT
v_call: TRBV27; clone_size: many; d_call: TRBD1; j_call: TRBJ1-1; cdr3_aa: CASSPWGTGGGYTEAFF; cdr3_nt: TGTGCCAGCAGTCCATGGGGGACAGGGGGCGGGTACACTGAAGCTTTCTTT
v_call: TRBV28; clone_size: many; d_call: TRBD2; j_call: TRBJ2-1; cdr3_aa: CASSSQHSGSSYNEQFF; cdr3_nt: TGTGCCAGCAGTAGCCAACATAGCGGGAGCTCCTACAATGAGCAGTTCTTC
v_call: TRBV6-9; clone_size: few; d_call: NA; j_call: TRBJ1-3; cdr3_aa: CASSDSGTGNTIYF; cdr3_nt: TGTGCCAGCAGTGATTCGGGGACTGGAAACACCATATATTTT
v_call: TRBV29-1; clone_size: many; d_call: TRBD1; j_call: TRBJ2-7; cdr3_aa: CSVRQGTEQYF; cdr3_nt: TGCAGCGTCCGACAGGGAACGGAGCAGTACTTC
v_call: TRBV6-1; clone_size: many; d_call: TRBD1; j_call: TRBJ1-2; cdr3_aa: CASSTGAGGYTF; cdr3_nt: TGTGCCAGCAGCACAGGGGCGGGGGGCTACACCTTC
v_call: TRBV11-2; clone_size: many; d_call: TRBD2; j_call: TRBJ2-5; cdr3_aa: CASRKAGEETQYF; cdr3_nt: TGTGCCAGCAGAAAAGCGGGAGAAGAGACCCAGTACTTC
v_call: TRBV9; clone_size: NA; d_call: TRBD2; j_call: TRBJ2-2; cdr3_aa: CASSVVGGSPTGELFF; cdr3_nt: TGTGCCAGCAGCGTAGTGGGCGGGAGCCCCACCGGGGAGCTGTTTTTT
v_call: TRBV14; clone_size: NA; d_call: NA; j_call: TRBJ1-5; cdr3_aa: CASSHAEPQHF; cdr3_nt: TGTGCCAGCAGCCACGCCGAGCCCCAGCATTTT
v_call: TRBV7-3; clone_size: NA; d_call: NA; j_call: TRBJ2-3; cdr3_aa: CASSLSLSDTQYF; cdr3_nt: TGTGCCAGCAGCTTGTCCCTCTCGGATACGCAGTATTTT
v_call: TRBV10-3; clone_size: many; d_call: NA; j_call: TRBJ2-7; cdr3_aa: CAISEGQYEQYF; cdr3_nt: TGTGCCATCAGTGAGGGACAGTACGAGCAGTACTTC
v_call: TRBV30; clone_size: many; d_call: NA; j_call: TRBJ1-1; cdr3_aa: CAWSWVRGALNTEAFF; cdr3_nt: TGTGCCTGGAGTTGGGTCCGAGGGGCACTGAACACTGAAGCTTTCTTT
v_call: TRBV2; clone_size: many; d_call: NA; j_call: TRBJ2-7; cdr3_aa: CASRRDPYEQCF; cdr3_nt: TGTGCCAGCAGGCGGGACCCCTACGAGCAGTGCTTC
v_call: TRBV27; clone_size: many; d_call: NA; j_call: TRBJ2-3; cdr3_aa: CASSLSKSTHTQYF; cdr3_nt: TGTGCCAGCAGTTTATCGAAGAGTACCCATACGCAGTATTTT
v_call: TRBV19; clone_size: many; d_call: NA; j_call: TRBJ2-6; cdr3_aa: CASTRTEKVSGANVLTF; cdr3_nt: TGTGCCAGTACCCGGACAGAAAAAGTCTCTGGGGCCAACGTCCTGACTTTC
v_call: TRBV12-3/TRBV12-4; clone_size: many; d_call: NA; j_call: TRBJ2-3; cdr3_aa: CASSSLGGTPRADTQYF; cdr3_nt: TGTGCCAGCAGTTCACTGGGCGGGACCCCACGGGCAGATACGCAGTATTTT
v_call: TRBV20-1; clone_size: many; d_call: NA; j_call: TRBJ2-2; cdr3_aa: CSARDRKQGRTGELFF; cdr3_nt: TGCAGTGCTAGAGATCGGAAGCAGGGAAGGACCGGGGAGCTGTTTTTT
v_call: TRBV30; clone_size: many; d_call: TRBD2; j_call: TRBJ2-1; cdr3_aa: CAWGGGNEQFF; cdr3_nt: TGTGCCTGGGGGGGGGGGAATGAGCAGTTCTTC
v_call: TRBV4-3; clone_size: few; d_call: TRBD1; j_call: TRBJ2-1; cdr3_aa: CASSQGGQGHEQFF; cdr3_nt: TGCGCCAGCAGCCAAGGGGGACAGGGCCATGAGCAGTTCTTC
v_call: TRBV11-2; clone_size: many; d_call: TRBD2; j_call: TRBJ2-7; cdr3_aa: CASSSFNFGAGYEQYF; cdr3_nt: TGTGCCAGCAGCTCGTTTAATTTTGGAGCGGGGTACGAGCAGTACTTC
v_call: TRBV25-1; clone_size: NA; d_call: TRBD1; j_call: TRBJ2-1; cdr3_aa: CASSEPGQGGNEQFF; cdr3_nt: TGTGCCAGCAGTGAACCGGGACAGGGGGGCAATGAGCAGTTCTTC
v_call: TRBV4-1; clone_size: NA; d_call: TRBD1; j_call: TRBJ1-1; cdr3_aa: CASSLRTGLGVGEAFF; cdr3_nt: TGCGCCAGCAGCTTACGGACAGGGCTTGGGGTGGGTGAAGCTTTCTTT
v_call: TRBV14; clone_size: NA; d_call: NA; j_call: TRBJ2-5; cdr3_aa: CASSQEDWSPTGETQYF; cdr3_nt: TGTGCCAGCAGCCAAGAGGACTGGAGTCCCACGGGGGAGACCCAGTACTTC
v_call: TRBV6-2/TRBV6-3; clone_size: many; d_call: TRBD2; j_call: TRBJ2-7; cdr3_aa: CASSPTSGRAISYEQYF; cdr3_nt: TGTGCCAGCAGTCCGACTAGCGGGAGGGCTATCTCCTACGAGCAGTACTTC
v_call: TRBV19; clone_size: NA; d_call: TRBD1; j_call: TRBJ2-6; cdr3_aa: CASSLGTGRRVSGANVLTF; cdr3_nt: TGTGCCAGTAGTCTCGGGACAGGGCGAAGGGTCTCTGGGGCCAACGTCCTGACTTTC
v_call: TRBV18; clone_size: many; d_call: NA; j_call: TRBJ2-7; cdr3_aa: CASGVGNRARYF; cdr3_nt: TGTGCCTCGGGTGTCGGGAACAGGGCTAGGTACTTC
v_call: TRBV28; clone_size: many; d_call: TRBD2; j_call: TRBJ2-7; cdr3_aa: CASSLREGSFYEQYF; cdr3_nt: TGTGCCAGCAGTTTAAGGGAGGGATCTTTCTACGAGCAGTACTTC
v_call: TRBV7-2; clone_size: many; d_call: NA; j_call: TRBJ2-5; cdr3_aa: CASRGIQETQYF; cdr3_nt: TGTGCCAGCAGAGGAATCCAAGAGACCCAGTACTTC
v_call: TRBV9; clone_size: many; d_call: TRBD2; j_call: TRBJ2-5; cdr3_aa: CASSVDLGAASGRETQYF; cdr3_nt: TGTGCCAGCAGCGTAGATCTGGGGGCGGCTAGCGGGAGAGAGACCCAGTACTTC
v_call: TRBV6-2/TRBV6-3; clone_size: NA; d_call: TRBD2; j_call: TRBJ2-3; cdr3_aa: CASSYSTTGTSGTDTQYF; cdr3_nt: TGTGCCAGCAGTTACTCCACTACCGGGACTAGCGGCACAGATACGCAGTATTTT
v_call: TRBV29-1; clone_size: many; d_call: TRBD2; j_call: TRBJ2-1; cdr3_aa: CSGRLAGVGEQFF; cdr3_nt: TGCAGCGGCCGACTAGCGGGAGTGGGTGAGCAGTTCTTC
v_call: TRBV4-1; clone_size: NA; d_call: TRBD1; j_call: TRBJ2-7; cdr3_aa: CASSDTGTANYEQYF; cdr3_nt: TGCGCCAGCAGTGATACCGGGACAGCAAACTACGAGCAGTACTTC
v_call: TRBV24-1; clone_size: many; d_call: TRBD1; j_call: TRBJ2-2; cdr3_aa: CATRPRTGTTGELFF; cdr3_nt: TGTGCCACCAGACCTCGGACAGGGACCACCGGGGAGCTGTTTTTT
v_call: TRBV2; clone_size: many; d_call: NA; j_call: TRBJ1-2; cdr3_aa: CASSGGTQYGYTF; cdr3_nt: TGTGCCAGCAGTGGAGGGACACAGTATGGCTACACCTTC
v_call: TRBV4-1; clone_size: NA; d_call: NA; j_call: TRBJ1-1; cdr3_aa: CASSQPGDTEAFF; cdr3_nt: TGCGCCAGCAGCCAACCGGGGGACACTGAAGCTTTCTTT
v_call: TRBV11-3; clone_size: few; d_call: NA; j_call: TRBJ2-3; cdr3_aa: CASSWAGFRADTQYF; cdr3_nt: TGTGCCAGCAGCTGGGCTGGATTCCGCGCAGATACGCAGTATTTT
v_call: TRBV7-3; clone_size: many; d_call: TRBD2; j_call: TRBJ2-3; cdr3_aa: CASSPGTSGGDTQYF; cdr3_nt: TGTGCCAGCAGCCCCGGGACTAGCGGAGGAGATACGCAGTATTTT
v_call: TRBV19; clone_size: NA; d_call: NA; j_call: TRBJ1-2; cdr3_aa: CASSMTGFFDYGYTF; cdr3_nt: TGTGCCAGTAGTATGACAGGTTTCTTCGATTATGGCTACACCTTC
v_call: TRBV19; clone_size: many; d_call: NA; j_call: TRBJ2-1; cdr3_aa: CASSMRGPLRGEQFF; cdr3_nt: TGTGCCAGTAGTATGAGGGGACCGTTGCGGGGTGAGCAGTTCTTC
v_call: TRBV5-1; clone_size: many; d_call: NA; j_call: TRBJ1-4; cdr3_aa: CASSLSGSGGEKLFF; cdr3_nt: TGCGCCAGCAGCTTGTCGGGGTCGGGTGGTGAAAAACTGTTTTTT
v_call: TRBV27; clone_size: many; d_call: NA; j_call: TRBJ1-1; cdr3_aa: CASSLGGGASTEAFF; cdr3_nt: TGTGCCAGCAGTTTGGGGGGTGGGGCGAGTACTGAAGCTTTCTTT
v_call: TRBV5-1; clone_size: few; d_call: TRBD2; j_call: TRBJ2-3; cdr3_aa: CAGSLGLAGVSDTQYF; cdr3_nt: TGCGCCGGCAGCTTGGGGTTAGCGGGAGTGTCAGATACGCAGTATTTT
v_call: TRBV3-1; clone_size: many; d_call: TRBD2; j_call: TRBJ2-7; cdr3_aa: CASSHLRGTSGSYEQYF; cdr3_nt: TGTGCCAGCAGCCACCTAAGGGGGACTAGCGGGAGCTACGAGCAGTACTTC
v_call: TRBV7-3; clone_size: NA; d_call: NA; j_call: TRBJ2-2; cdr3_aa: CASSAAPGEAGELFF; cdr3_nt: TGTGCCAGCAGCGCCGCCCCGGGAGAGGCCGGGGAGCTGTTTTTT
v_call: TRBV11-2; clone_size: NA; d_call: TRBD2; j_call: TRBJ2-7; cdr3_aa: CASSRLAGETYEQYF; cdr3_nt: TGTGCCAGCAGTCGTCTAGCGGGAGAGACCTACGAGCAGTACTTC
v_call: TRBV27; clone_size: many; d_call: TRBD1; j_call: TRBJ2-1; cdr3_aa: CASSLNGQGTHNEQFF; cdr3_nt: TGTGCCAGCAGTTTGAATGGACAGGGAACCCACAATGAGCAGTTCTTC
v_call: TRBV9; clone_size: many; d_call: TRBD2; j_call: TRBJ2-7; cdr3_aa: CASSPPGLGEQYF; cdr3_nt: TGTGCCAGCAGCCCCCCGGGACTAGGCGAGCAGTACTTC
v_call: TRBV11-3; clone_size: many; d_call: NA; j_call: TRBJ2-5; cdr3_aa: CASSLVRGSQETQYF; cdr3_nt: TGTGCCAGCAGCTTAGTTCGCGGCAGCCAAGAGACCCAGTACTTC
v_call: TRBV7-2; clone_size: many; d_call: NA; j_call: TRBJ1-6; cdr3_aa: CASSFSSYNSPLHF; cdr3_nt: TGTGCCAGCAGCTTTAGCAGCTATAATTCACCCCTCCACTTT